The rows below give T cell receptor beta chains drawn from one sample of a study of graft-versus-host responses after intestinal transplantation. Some clones are missing from TCRdb's copy, which holds only in-frame ones; the method was immunoSEQ multiplex PCR. The data contain 20,000 to 25,000 clones, roughly 94% of them singletons. The sequences come from PBMCs, collected 156 days after intestinal transplant. The origin of the receptors is a human patient who received an intestinal transplant, so some T cells may come from the graft donor. Each CDR3 is given with its conserved first and last residue. Fields, in order: D gene, V gene, clone size, J gene, CDR3 protein, CDR3 DNA. D genes are given only for firm matches. Some rows mark clone size as missing; the rest say once, few, many or name a class of expanded clone.

D gene: .; V gene: TRBV29-1; clone size: .; J gene: TRBJ1-3; CDR3 protein: CSVLSFSGNTIYF; CDR3 DNA: TGCAGCGTCCTGAGTTTCTCTGGAAACACCATATATTTT
D gene: .; V gene: TRBV27; clone size: .; J gene: TRBJ1-2; CDR3 protein: CASSWAGPDYGYTF; CDR3 DNA: TGTGCCAGCAGTTGGGCAGGCCCCGACTATGGCTACACCTTC
D gene: TRBD2; V gene: TRBV9; clone size: .; J gene: TRBJ2-3; CDR3 protein: CASSVEGLGYDTQYF; CDR3 DNA: TGTGCCAGCAGCGTAGAGGGACTAGGGTACGATACGCAGTATTTT
D gene: TRBD2; V gene: TRBV4-2; clone size: once; J gene: TRBJ2-2; CDR3 protein: CASSQAPGAGILPTGELFF; CDR3 DNA: TGTGCCAGCAGCCAGGCCCCTGGAGCGGGGATACTTCCCACCGGGGAGCTGTTTTTT
D gene: TRBD1; V gene: TRBV27; clone size: .; J gene: TRBJ2-7; CDR3 protein: CASSYQGVGEQYF; CDR3 DNA: TGTGCCAGCAGTTACCAGGGGGTCGGAGAGCAGTACTTC
D gene: .; V gene: TRBV4-3; clone size: .; J gene: TRBJ2-4; CDR3 protein: CASSDGGANKNIQYF; CDR3 DNA: TGCGCCAGCAGCGATGGGGGGGCGAACAAAAACATTCAGTACTTC
D gene: .; V gene: TRBV5-1; clone size: .; J gene: TRBJ2-6; CDR3 protein: CASSQISLKVRSGANVLTF; CDR3 DNA: TGCGCCAGCAGCCAAATCAGTTTAAAGGTGCGATCTGGGGCCAACGTCCTGACTTTC
D gene: .; V gene: TRBV18; clone size: .; J gene: TRBJ1-4; CDR3 protein: CASSPPVLGNNEKLFF; CDR3 DNA: TGTGCCAGCTCACCACCGGTGTTAGGCAATAATGAAAAACTGTTTTTT
D gene: .; V gene: TRBV13; clone size: .; J gene: TRBJ2-1; CDR3 protein: CASSPTGLLSSYNEQFF; CDR3 DNA: TGTGCCAGCAGCCCTACAGGACTCCTTAGCTCCTACAATGAGCAGTTCTTC
D gene: .; V gene: TRBV2; clone size: few; J gene: TRBJ1-3; CDR3 protein: CASTGGSGNTIYF; CDR3 DNA: TGTGCCAGCACCGGGGGTTCTGGAAACACCATATATTTT
D gene: .; V gene: TRBV5-1; clone size: .; J gene: TRBJ2-7; CDR3 protein: CASASGQPSSYEQYF; CDR3 DNA: TGCGCCAGCGCCTCAGGGCAGCCGAGCTCCTACGAGCAGTACTTC
D gene: .; V gene: TRBV6-5; clone size: .; J gene: TRBJ1-2; CDR3 protein: CASSLIPRVSGYTF; CDR3 DNA: TGTGCCAGCAGTTTAATCCCGAGAGTCTCCGGCTACACCTTC
D gene: .; V gene: TRBV7-3; clone size: .; J gene: TRBJ1-5; CDR3 protein: CASSLSQDQPQHF; CDR3 DNA: TGTGCCAGCAGCTTAAGCCAGGATCAGCCCCAGCATTTT
D gene: .; V gene: TRBV6-5; clone size: few; J gene: TRBJ2-7; CDR3 protein: CASSYEPGSSYEQYF; CDR3 DNA: TGTGCCAGCAGTTACGAGCCAGGGTCGTCCTACGAGCAGTACTTC
D gene: .; V gene: TRBV7-2; clone size: .; J gene: TRBJ2-2; CDR3 protein: CASGHDYTGELFF; CDR3 DNA: TGTGCCAGCGGCCATGATTACACCGGGGAGCTGTTTTTT
D gene: .; V gene: TRBV10-3; clone size: .; J gene: TRBJ1-5; CDR3 protein: CAISEGNNQPQHF; CDR3 DNA: TGTGCCATCAGTGAAGGGAACAATCAGCCCCAGCATTTT
D gene: .; V gene: TRBV21-1; clone size: .; J gene: TRBJ1-5; CDR3 protein: CASSKREGCNQPQHF; CDR3 DNA: TGTGCCAGCAGCAAAAGGGAGGGGTGCAATCAGCCCCAGCATTTT
D gene: TRBD1; V gene: TRBV28; clone size: once; J gene: TRBJ2-7; CDR3 protein: CASSVGTEQGQGPYEQYF; CDR3 DNA: TGTGCCAGCAGTGTCGGAACGGAACAGGGACAGGGGCCTTACGAGCAGTACTTC
D gene: .; V gene: TRBV4-3; clone size: .; J gene: TRBJ1-2; CDR3 protein: CASSPRQANYGYTF; CDR3 DNA: TGCGCCAGCAGCCCCAGACAGGCGAACTATGGCTACACCTTC
D gene: .; V gene: TRBV2; clone size: .; J gene: TRBJ2-7; CDR3 protein: CALRRDTYWTYEQYF; CDR3 DNA: TGTGCCTTGCGTCGGGACACCTACTGGACCTACGAGCAGTACTTC
D gene: .; V gene: TRBV2; clone size: .; J gene: TRBJ2-7; CDR3 protein: CASTRSVSYEQYF; CDR3 DNA: TGTGCCAGCACCCGCTCGGTCTCCTACGAGCAGTACTTC
D gene: .; V gene: TRBV6-1; clone size: .; J gene: TRBJ2-1; CDR3 protein: CASRPVQGDEQFF; CDR3 DNA: TGTGCCAGCCGCCCTGTACAGGGTGATGAGCAGTTCTTC
D gene: .; V gene: TRBV7-9; clone size: .; J gene: TRBJ2-3; CDR3 protein: CASSTETYTSTDTQYF; CDR3 DNA: TGTGCCAGCAGCACAGAGACGTATACTAGCACAGATACGCAGTATTTT
D gene: TRBD1; V gene: TRBV6-6; clone size: .; J gene: TRBJ1-2; CDR3 protein: CASSPGPILRGQGYTF; CDR3 DNA: TGTGCCAGCAGCCCAGGACCCATACTAAGGGGGCAAGGCTACACCTTC
D gene: .; V gene: TRBV4-1; clone size: .; J gene: TRBJ1-5; CDR3 protein: CASSRLRGLGQPQHF; CDR3 DNA: TGCGCCAGCAGCCGCCTCAGGGGATTAGGTCAGCCCCAGCATTTT
D gene: .; V gene: TRBV5-1; clone size: .; J gene: TRBJ1-1; CDR3 protein: CASSLRRFMNTEAFF; CDR3 DNA: TGCGCCAGCAGCTTGAGACGGTTTATGAACACTGAAGCTTTCTTT
D gene: .; V gene: TRBV19; clone size: once; J gene: TRBJ1-2; CDR3 protein: CASSRGSGYTF; CDR3 DNA: TGTGCCAGTAGTAGGGGTTCTGGCTACACCTTC
D gene: .; V gene: TRBV10-3; clone size: .; J gene: TRBJ1-1; CDR3 protein: CAIRKTRRKNTEAFF; CDR3 DNA: TGTGCCATCAGAAAGACGAGGCGAAAGAACACTGAAGCTTTCTTT
D gene: .; V gene: TRBV19; clone size: .; J gene: TRBJ2-3; CDR3 protein: CASSIGTFTDTQYF; CDR3 DNA: TGTGCCAGTAGTATCGGGACTTTCACAGATACGCAGTATTTT
D gene: TRBD2; V gene: TRBV19; clone size: .; J gene: TRBJ2-1; CDR3 protein: CASSPTGTSGYPSYNEQFF; CDR3 DNA: TGTGCCAGTAGCCCGACCGGGACTAGCGGGTACCCCTCCTACAATGAGCAGTTCTTC
D gene: .; V gene: TRBV13; clone size: .; J gene: TRBJ1-1; CDR3 protein: CASSLDGQLNTEAFF; CDR3 DNA: TGTGCCAGCAGCTTAGATGGTCAGTTGAACACTGAAGCTTTCTTT
D gene: TRBD1; V gene: TRBV29-1; clone size: once; J gene: TRBJ1-1; CDR3 protein: CSVEGTATNTEAFF; CDR3 DNA: TGCAGCGTTGAGGGGACAGCCACCAACACTGAAGCTTTCTTT
D gene: .; V gene: TRBV27; clone size: .; J gene: TRBJ2-7; CDR3 protein: CASSSAGSPEQYF; CDR3 DNA: TGTGCCAGCAGTTCTGCAGGGTCCCCCGAGCAGTACTTC
D gene: TRBD1; V gene: TRBV4-2; clone size: .; J gene: TRBJ2-1; CDR3 protein: CASSLRDSPLNNEQFF; CDR3 DNA: TGTGCCAGCAGCCTAAGGGACAGTCCCTTAAACAATGAGCAGTTCTTC
D gene: .; V gene: TRBV27; clone size: .; J gene: TRBJ2-5; CDR3 protein: CASSRRYQETQYF; CDR3 DNA: TGTGCCAGCAGTAGGCGGTACCAAGAGACCCAGTACTTC
D gene: .; V gene: TRBV6-5; clone size: .; J gene: TRBJ2-3; CDR3 protein: CASSLGDGTTDTQYF; CDR3 DNA: TGTGCCAGCAGCCTGGGGGACGGAACCACAGATACGCAGTATTTT
D gene: TRBD2; V gene: TRBV11-3; clone size: .; J gene: TRBJ2-1; CDR3 protein: CASSLGGGAYNEQFF; CDR3 DNA: TGTGCCAGCAGCTTAGGCGGGGGGGCTTACAATGAGCAGTTCTTC
D gene: TRBD1; V gene: TRBV11-1; clone size: .; J gene: TRBJ1-1; CDR3 protein: CASSPTGARMNTEAFF; CDR3 DNA: TGTGCCAGCAGTCCGACAGGGGCCCGTATGAACACTGAAGCTTTCTTT
D gene: .; V gene: TRBV6-5; clone size: .; J gene: TRBJ1-2; CDR3 protein: CASSPGRGYGYTF; CDR3 DNA: TGTGCCAGCAGTCCCGGCAGGGGCTATGGCTACACCTTC
D gene: .; V gene: TRBV6-5; clone size: .; J gene: TRBJ2-7; CDR3 protein: CASSRGTSPGHEQYF; CDR3 DNA: TGTGCCAGCAGTAGAGGGACTTCCCCAGGCCACGAGCAGTACTTC
D gene: .; V gene: TRBV30; clone size: .; J gene: TRBJ1-1; CDR3 protein: CAWSVGWNTEAFF; CDR3 DNA: TGTGCCTGGAGTGTAGGGTGGAACACTGAAGCTTTCTTT
D gene: .; V gene: TRBV11-3; clone size: .; J gene: TRBJ2-2; CDR3 protein: CASSFNTGELFF; CDR3 DNA: TGTGCCAGCAGCTTTAACACCGGGGAGCTGTTTTTT